This T cell receptor beta chain was profiled in a study of radiation and T cells in renal cell carcinoma. Findings and caveats of the study: In blood, top tumor clones expanded by 2 weeks, shrinking by 4.

With regard to this clone: Its target is not known.

Time point here: baseline pretreatment blood. Treatment given: 15 Gy SBRT to primary tumor, nephrectomy 4 weeks later. The patient's renal cell carcinoma had clear cell pathology. Produced via immunoSEQ multiplex PCR; TCRdb's table is partial and in-frame only. The sample holds about 95,000 clones, 86% seen once. V was pared by 4 bases and J by 5 bases, with 12 bases between. The CDR3 length is 14 residues. In germline, CDR1 is SGHRS, CDR2 YFSETQ. V usage is TRBV5-1 and J usage is TRBJ2-2; D is unresolved. The receptor was derived from a man between 45 and 60 years old with renal cell carcinoma. The sequences come from blood, collected from a patient whose treatment included radiotherapy and nephrectomy. In DNA form, the CDR3 reads TGCGCCAGCAGCCCCGGCAGTCCGACCGGGGAGCTGTTTTTT. Its protein is CASSPGSPTGELFF.